Below are 9 T cell receptor beta chains sequenced from a single sample in a study of cytomegalovirus exposure and HLA in healthy donors. TCRdb's copy holds only in-frame clones and misses some; the assay was immunoSEQ multiplex PCR. Of about 180,000 clones listed, around nine tenths are singletons. The sequenced material came from PBMCs. These receptors all come from a man aged 18 to 29 in good health and CMV-seropositive.

This chain connects TRBV18 to TRBJ2-7; TRBD1 agrees at 9 bases. V gave up 5 bases and J gave up 5 bases; unmatched junction bases: 4. The CDR3 loop spans 13 amino acids. The germline CDR1 and CDR2 sequences are KGHSH and LQKENI. As DNA, the CDR3 is TGTGCCAGCTCAGCGTGGACAGGGGACGAGCAGTACTTC. As protein: CASSAWTGDEQYF.

The chain is built from TRBV5-1 and TRBJ2-1; 9 nucleotides line up with TRBD1. The length of the CDR3 is 17 residues. V dropped 2 bases and J dropped 4; count of bases not matched to a gene: 10. Germline-derived CDR1 and CDR2 are SGHRS and YFSETQ. The DNA for the CDR3 is TGCGCCAGCAGCTTAGATTTTTTAGGGACAGGGTACAATGAGCAGTTCTTC. Translated: CASSLDFLGTGYNEQFF.

This rearrangement joins TRBV2 to TRBJ2-2, with D unresolved. V was clipped by 2 bases and J by 0 bases, with 16 bases between them. This CDR3 region has 18 residues. Looked up from germline, CDR1 is SNHLY and CDR2 is FYNNEI. The CDR3 DNA reads TGTGCCAGCAGTGAAACGCCTGCCGGGTTCGCGAACACCGGGGAGCTGTTTTTT. Its protein is CASSETPAGFANTGELFF.

Only one count was recorded for this clone. The chain carries TRBV7-3 and TRBJ2-3; D is perhaps TRBD2 (5 bases). Germline values: CDR1 SGHTA, CDR2 FQGTGA. This CDR3 has 17 residues. With 1 base removed from V and 7 bases from J, the gap between germline ends came to 21 bases. The CDR3 nucleotides are TGTGCCAGCAGCTTAAAAGGGTGGAGGCTAGCAGGCAATACGCAGTATTTT. This encodes CASSLKGWRLAGNTQYF. The full variable domain, in which reference TRBV7-3 and TRBJ2-3 provide the parts outside the CDR3, is GAGVSQTPSNKVTEKGKYVELRCDPISGHTALYWYRQSLGQGPEFLIYFQGTGAADDSGLPNDRFFAVRPEGSVSTLKIQRTERGDSAVYLCASSLKGWRLAGNTQYFGPGTRLTVL.

The table lists this clone with a few counts. CDR3 loop: CASSHGEKLFF. The CDR3 nucleotides read TGTGCCAGCAGCCACGGTGAAAAACTGTTTTTT. The J gene is TRBJ1-4, the V gene TRBV14; D is undetermined. CDR3 length: 11 amino acids. V shed 3 bases and J shed 7 bases, with 3 bases lying between them. The V gene's germline CDR1 is SGHDN and CDR2 FVKESK.

The V and J genes are TRBV19 and TRBJ1-1; 7 bases align to TRBD1. The CDR3 sequence is 15 residues long. Trimming took 5 bases from V and 4 from J; bases not matched to a gene: 10. The V gene's germline CDR1 is LNHDA and CDR2 SQIVND (reference sequence). The CDR3 reads CASSDHRAGGTEAFF. The CDR3 coding sequence is TGTGCCAGTAGTGACCACCGGGCAGGGGGCACTGAAGCTTTCTTT.

This chain joins TRBV6-5 and TRBJ2-1; tentatively, D is TRBD1 (6 bases). The CDR3 length is 14 residues. The germline gives CDR1 MNHEY, CDR2 SVGAGI. Deletions cut 8 bases from V and 3 bases from J, with 14 bases between. In nucleotides, the CDR3 is TGTGCCAGCGAAGCCAGGGGAAACTACAATGAGCAGTTCTTC. Residues: CASEARGNYNEQFF.

J is TRBJ2-1 and V is TRBV10-3; 7 bases are a match to TRBD2. Trimming at V came to 0 bases and at J to 5 bases, leaving 7 bases not matched to a gene. The CDR3 contains 16 residues. In germline, CDR1 is ENHRY, CDR2 SYGVKD. The CDR3 nucleotides read TGTGCCATCAGTGAGTCGTGGCGCGGGGGTGACAATGAGCAGTTCTTC. Translating it yields CAISESWRGGDNEQFF.

This clone has a single count. This chain links TRBV11-2 with TRBJ2-5, with 7 nucleotides matching TRBD1. Germline CDR1 SGHAT, CDR2 FQNNGV. CDR3 length: 14 residues. V was clipped by 6 bases and J by 5 bases; unmatched bases: 9. As DNA, the CDR3 is TGTGCCAGCAGATTAAACAGGGGCGAGGAGACCCAGTACTTC. It codes for CASRLNRGEETQYF.